Listed below are T cell receptor beta chains from one sample, sequenced in a study of shared clonotypes between healthy human individuals. Clones were read by immunoSEQ multiplex PCR, and TCRdb kept only the in-frame ones, dropping some. This sample has millions of clones, with over 85% found just once. Source material: naive CD4+ T cells sorted from blood. The receptors originated from a man younger than 35 in good health. Each CDR3 is given with its conserved first and last residue. A D gene is named only where the DNA matches it firmly. Only part of the rows carry a size: once, few, many, or a class if the clone is expanded.

D gene	V gene	clone size	CDR3 length	J gene	CDR3 protein	CDR3 DNA
-	TRBV18	-	11	TRBJ1-3	CASSEADTIYF	TGTGCCAGCTCCGAGGCGGACACCATATATTTT
-	TRBV27	-	13	TRBJ2-3	CASSRQDTDTQYF	TGTGCCAGCAGTCGACAGGACACAGATACGCAGTATTTT
-	TRBV5-4	-	16	TRBJ2-2	CASLSGGGPGTGELFF	TGTGCCAGCCTCTCAGGGGGAGGGCCGGGAACCGGGGAGCTGTTTTTT
-	TRBV1	-	19	TRBJ2-2	CTSSQVRLAGGPNTGELFF	TGCACCAGCAGCCAAGTACGACTAGCGGGGGGTCCGAACACCGGGGAGCTGTTTTTT
-	TRBV5-1	-	15	TRBJ2-3	CASSSRDSRTDTQYF	TGCGCCAGCAGCTCCCGGGACTCCAGGACAGATACGCAGTATTTT
TRBD1	TRBV20-1	-	11	TRBJ2-7	CILRTGNEQYF	TGCATCTTGAGGACAGGGAACGAGCAGTACTTC
TRBD1	TRBV6-6	-	15	TRBJ2-1	CASSHGQGDYDEQFF	TGTGCCAGCAGTCACGGACAGGGGGACTACGATGAGCAGTTCTTC
-	TRBV5-1	-	15	TRBJ1-5	CASSLEGVRNQPQHF	TGCGCCAGCAGCTTGGAGGGGGTGAGGAATCAGCCCCAGCATTTT
-	TRBV30	-	11	TRBJ2-7	CAWSVGLEQYF	TGTGCCTGGAGTGTCGGTCTCGAGCAGTACTTC
-	TRBV30	-	14	TRBJ1-1	CAWSPGLRPGEAFF	TGTGCCTGGAGTCCAGGACTGAGACCCGGGGAAGCTTTCTTT
TRBD2	TRBV9	-	14	TRBJ2-1	CASSVGLAGAEQFF	TGTGCCAGCAGCGTAGGACTAGCGGGAGCTGAGCAGTTCTTC
-	TRBV5-4	-	13	TRBJ2-7	CASSLGRAYEQYF	TGTGCCAGCAGCTTGGGCAGAGCCTACGAGCAGTACTTC
TRBD1	TRBV10-3	-	15	TRBJ1-4	CAISETDRGNEKLFF	TGTGCCATCAGTGAGACGGACAGGGGGAATGAAAAACTGTTTTTT
-	TRBV18	once	14	TRBJ2-7	CASSSRDFPYEQYF	TGTGCCAGCTCATCCCGGGACTTCCCCTACGAGCAGTACTTC
-	TRBV28	-	13	TRBJ1-2	CASRRDTGPRYTF	TGTGCCAGCAGAAGGGACACAGGACCTCGCTACACCTTC
TRBD2	TRBV5-6	-	16	TRBJ2-3	CASSWEGGRRGDTQYF	TGTGCCAGCAGCTGGGAGGGCGGGAGGCGGGGAGATACGCAGTATTTT
-	TRBV5-1	-	14	TRBJ1-6	CASSPSPVDSPLHF	TGCGCCAGCAGCCCCAGCCCGGTTGATTCACCCCTCCACTTT
TRBD1	TRBV2	-	13	TRBJ1-2	CASRDRVNYGYTF	TGTGCCAGCAGGGACAGGGTCAACTATGGCTACACCTTC
TRBD1	TRBV4-1	-	14	TRBJ1-1	CASSQPGQGGLGFF	TGCGCCAGCAGCCAACCGGGACAGGGTGGTCTCGGTTTCTTT
-	TRBV5-1	-	16	TRBJ2-3	CASSLQGLLSTDTQYF	TGCGCCAGCAGCTTGCAGGGTTTACTTTCCACAGATACGCAGTATTTT
TRBD2	TRBV10-3	-	17	TRBJ2-3	CAISESRGGYSTDTQYF	TGTGCCATCAGTGAGTCCCGCGGGGGTTATAGCACAGATACGCAGTATTTT
-	TRBV19	-	16	TRBJ2-7	CASSIWNSGAAYEQYF	TGTGCCAGTAGTATATGGAATTCGGGGGCAGCCTACGAGCAGTACTTC
-	TRBV30	-	13	TRBJ1-4	CAWTRPNNEKLFF	TGTGCCTGGACGAGGCCTAATAATGAAAAACTGTTTTTT
TRBD2	TRBV4-2	-	18	TRBJ2-7	CASSQEVLAGGHSYEQYF	TGTGCCAGCAGCCAAGAAGTACTAGCGGGGGGACACTCCTACGAGCAGTACTTC
TRBD1	TRBV5-1	-	17	TRBJ1-4	CASSPEGAVATNEKLFF	TGCGCCAGCAGCCCCGAGGGGGCAGTCGCAACTAATGAAAAACTGTTTTTT
-	TRBV2	-	16	TRBJ2-5	CASGRLGPNPQETQYF	TGTGCCAGCGGACGTCTTGGGCCTAACCCGCAAGAGACCCAGTACTTC
-	TRBV19	-	13	TRBJ1-3	CASSTNSGNTIYF	TGTGCCAGTAGCACAAATTCTGGAAACACCATATATTTT
TRBD1	TRBV5-1	-	16	TRBJ1-3	CASSLGGTDSGNTIYF	TGCGCCAGCAGCTTGGGGGGGACAGACTCTGGAAACACCATATATTTT
TRBD2	TRBV11-2	-	14	TRBJ2-1	CASSGTSAANEQFF	TGTGCCAGCAGCGGGACTAGCGCCGCCAATGAGCAGTTCTTC
TRBD2	TRBV4-1	-	17	TRBJ2-3	CASSHTGTSGSSDTQYF	TGCGCCAGCAGCCATACCGGGACTAGCGGGAGCTCAGATACGCAGTATTTT
TRBD2	TRBV30	-	15	TRBJ2-3	CAWSLTSGRADTQYF	TGTGCCTGGAGTTTGACTAGCGGGAGGGCCGATACGCAGTATTTT
-	TRBV15	-	13	TRBJ1-1	CATSRDPGTEAFF	TGTGCCACCAGCAGAGATCCGGGAACTGAAGCTTTCTTT
-	TRBV30	-	11	TRBJ2-7	CAFLLSYEQYF	TGTGCCTTCCTTCTCTCCTACGAGCAGTACTTC
TRBD2	TRBV5-1	-	16	TRBJ2-5	CASSLGLAGGKETQYF	TGCGCCAGCAGCCTGGGACTAGCGGGAGGGAAGGAGACCCAGTACTTC
-	TRBV2	-	13	TRBJ2-5	CASSRLVSETQYF	TGTGCCAGCAGCAGACTAGTTTCAGAGACCCAGTACTTC
TRBD1	TRBV5-5	-	15	TRBJ1-5	CASSPDRISNQPQHF	TGTGCCAGCAGCCCGGACAGGATATCTAATCAGCCCCAGCATTTT
TRBD2	TRBV19	-	14	TRBJ2-1	CASNKRGDYNEQFF	TGTGCCAGTAATAAGCGGGGAGACTACAATGAGCAGTTCTTC
-	TRBV19	once	14	TRBJ1-1	CASSINSMNTEAFF	TGTGCCAGTAGTATTAACAGCATGAACACTGAAGCTTTCTTT
-	TRBV20-1	-	11	TRBJ2-7	CSAPDGYEQYF	TGCAGTGCTCCGGACGGATACGAGCAGTACTTC
TRBD1	TRBV7-9	-	18	TRBJ1-2	CASSLGPDRGLFNYGYTF	TGTGCCAGCAGCTTAGGCCCGGACAGGGGGCTTTTTAACTATGGCTACACCTTC
-	TRBV15	-	16	TRBJ1-4	CATSTLRGAGDEKLFF	TGTGCCACCAGCACCCTTCGGGGAGCTGGCGATGAAAAACTGTTTTTT
-	TRBV7-2	-	15	TRBJ2-1	CASSTRLLGNDEQFF	TGTGCCAGCAGCACCCGCCTCCTGGGGAACGATGAGCAGTTCTTC
TRBD1	TRBV27	-	16	TRBJ1-4	CASSLGQTTTNEKLFF	TGTGCCAGCAGTCTGGGACAGACGACAACTAATGAAAAACTGTTTTTT
TRBD1	TRBV6-5	-	14	TRBJ1-2	CASSYSTGERGYTF	TGTGCCAGCAGTTACTCGACAGGGGAGAGAGGCTACACCTTC
-	TRBV4-3	-	15	TRBJ2-3	CASSQDSRASDPQYF	TGCGCCAGCAGCCAAGACAGTCGGGCGTCCGATCCGCAGTATTTT
-	TRBV7-8	-	13	TRBJ1-2	CASSLDSNYGYTF	TGTGCCAGCAGCTTAGACAGTAACTATGGCTACACCTTC
-	TRBV11-2	-	13	TRBJ2-5	CASSFLERETQYF	TGTGCCAGCAGCTTTCTAGAAAGAGAGACCCAGTACTTC
-	TRBV6-1	-	17	TRBJ1-6	CASSGKPPGVQNSPLHF	TGTGCCAGCAGTGGGAAACCCCCCGGGGTGCAAAATTCACCCCTCCACTTT
TRBD1	TRBV20-1	once	11	TRBJ2-7	CSAGTGGEQYF	TGCAGTGCAGGGACAGGTGGCGAGCAGTACTTC
-	TRBV30	-	15	TRBJ2-7	CAWSLESRSPYEQYF	TGTGCCTGGAGTCTCGAATCGCGGTCCCCCTACGAGCAGTACTTC
TRBD1	TRBV5-1	-	16	TRBJ1-6	CASSRSAGGENSPLHF	TGCGCCAGCAGCCGTAGTGCAGGGGGTGAAAATTCACCCCTCCACTTT
TRBD1	TRBV11-2	-	14	TRBJ2-7	CASSRDGQGYEQYF	TGTGCCAGCAGCCGAGACGGACAGGGCTACGAGCAGTACTTC
-	TRBV6-6	-	15	TRBJ2-7	CASSYPRGGKYEQYF	TGTGCCAGCAGTTACCCCAGGGGCGGAAAGTACGAGCAGTACTTC
-	TRBV7-2	-	13	TRBJ2-7	CASSYLPGYEQYF	TGTGCCAGCAGCTACCTCCCCGGCTACGAGCAGTACTTC
TRBD2	TRBV5-1	-	16	TRBJ2-5	CASSPGLAGGKETQYF	TGCGCCAGCAGCCCGGGACTAGCGGGGGGGAAAGAGACCCAGTACTTC
TRBD1	TRBV18	-	15	TRBJ2-5	CASSPLTGKVETQYF	TGTGCCAGCTCACCGCTGACAGGGAAGGTAGAGACCCAGTACTTC
-	TRBV29-1	few	10	TRBJ2-5	CSVERETQYF	TGCAGCGTTGAACGGGAGACCCAGTACTTC
-	TRBV25-1	-	13	TRBJ2-1	CASRLGLHNEQFF	TGTGCCAGCAGGTTGGGACTCCACAATGAGCAGTTCTTC
TRBD2	TRBV6-5	-	16	TRBJ2-1	CASSFLRGSFDNEQFF	TGTGCCAGCAGTTTTCTTCGCGGGAGTTTTGACAATGAGCAGTTCTTC